These 10 T cell receptor beta chains were sequenced from one sample in a study of blood T cells in healthy people across ages. Primers used in a second PCR of about 7 to 12 cycles were a sample-barcoded 5' primer and a J-beta primer mix. TCRdb used MiXCR to reprocess the 5' RACE reads, holding one entry per CDR3 protein. This table has around 900,000 distinct CDR3 sequences, 29% appearing once. Sequencing was performed on blood. These TCRs come from a woman aged 80 or older in good health.

This chain joins TRBV5-1 and TRBJ1-2; maybe TRBD1 (6 bases). CDR3 length equals 15 residues. In germline, CDR1 is SGHRS, CDR2 YFSETQ. The V end was cut by 0 bases, the J end by 0 bases, with 9 bases between. CDR3 residues: CASSLVGGTNYGYTF. CDR3 DNA: TGCGCCAGCAGCTTGGTAGGGGGTACTAACTATGGCTACACCTTC.

Comments on this clonotype: This may stem from a read error, because a much larger clone lies one nucleotide away. This sequence joins TRBV21-1 and TRBJ2-1. TRBV21-1 is a listed pseudogene. The CDR3 covers 12 residues. CDR3 protein: CAGSKEANEQFF. The CDR3 bases are TGTGCCGGCAGCAAAGAGGCCAATGAGCAGTTCTTC.

Written as DNA, the CDR3 is TGTGCCAGCAGCCGAATCCTAGGCAGGGGAAGGGAGGCGGTGAACACTGAAGCTTTCTTT. It codes for CASSRILGRGREAVNTEAFF. The chain combines TRBV7-9 with TRBJ1-1, with D perhaps matching TRBD1 (6 bases). CDR1 and CDR2 (germline): SEHNR, FQNEAQ (reference sequence). This CDR3 comprises 20 residues. V gave up 5 bases and J gave up 0 bases, with 28 bases separating them.

This sequence joins TRBV6-5 and TRBJ2-3, with 9 bases fitting TRBD1. The CDR3 sequence is 16 residues long. Trimming took 4 bases from V and 5 from J; bases not matched to a gene: 10. Per the germline V gene, CDR1 is MNHEY and CDR2 is SVGAGI. DNA for the CDR3: TGTGCCAGCAGTTGGTTACCGGGACAGGGTGTAGATACGCAGTATTTT. The encoded protein is CASSWLPGQGVDTQYF.

The gene calls are TRBV6-2 or TRBV6-3 and TRBJ1-1; perhaps TRBD1 as D (6 bases). This CDR3 contains 14 residues. V dropped 7 bases and J dropped 0 bases, with 12 bases sitting between them. Germline V lookup: CDR1 MNHEY, CDR2 SVGEGT. This chain's CDR3 is CASKGVPMNTEAFF. Here the CDR3 DNA reads TGTGCCAGCAAGGGGGTACCCATGAACACTGAAGCTTTCTTT.

This clonotype showed up just a few times. The chain has TRBV28 and TRBJ1-5; maybe TRBD1 (5 bases). This CDR3 region has 15 residues. The V gene's germline CDR1 is MDHEN and CDR2 SYDVKM. Trimming left V 3 bases short and J 7 bases short, with 16 bases between. The CDR3 region is CASSFSAGFGQPQHF. CDR3 sequence (DNA): TGTGCCAGCAGTTTCTCCGCAGGGTTTGGACAGCCCCAGCATTTT.

The J gene is TRBJ2-1, the V gene TRBV2; 8 nucleotides match TRBD2. This CDR3 contains 15 residues. Germline V gene lookup returns CDR1 SNHLY and CDR2 FYNNEI. Losses at the gene ends were 1 base for V and 6 bases for J; bases not matched to a gene: 5. The CDR3 DNA sequence: TGTGCCAGCAGTGAAGGGTGGCGGGAGGCCAATGAGCAGTTCTTC. It specifies CASSEGWREANEQFF.

This clonotype was observed many times. A single base separates this from a much larger clone, so it may be a read error. The V and J genes are TRBV25-1 and TRBJ2-5; 11 positions agree with TRBD1. Germline values: CDR1 MGHDK, CDR2 SYGVNS. The J segment lost 2 bases and the V segment lost 6 bases, leaving 2 bases of the junction unmatched. The CDR3 length is 14 residues. CDR3 loop: CASRDRGHQETQYF. The DNA of the CDR3 is TGTGCCAGCAGGGACAGGGGGCATCAAGAGACCCAGTACTTC.

This clonotype showed up many times. The chain couples TRBV2 to TRBJ2-3; D unresolved. From germline, CDR1 is SNHLY and CDR2 FYNNEI. Between the trimmed V and J ends, which lost 2 bases and 11 bases, there was a span of 11 bases. The CDR3 covers 12 residues. Here the CDR3 reads CASSERWGWQYF. The DNA for the CDR3 is TGTGCCAGCAGTGAACGGTGGGGATGGCAGTATTTT.

Worth noting for this clonotype: This may come from a read error, since a much larger clone is one base off. This rearrangement joins TRBV5-1 to TRBJ2-2; 8 bases align to TRBD2. After removal of 7 bases from V and 3 bases from J, the junction contained 8 bases not matched to a gene. CDR1 is SGHRS and CDR2 is YFSETQ in the germline V gene. There are 15 residues in the CDR3. The CDR3 sequence is CASGRSGDHTGELFF. CDR3 in DNA: TGCGCCAGCGGCCGTAGCGGGGACCACACCGGGGAGCTGTTTTTT.